The 4 T cell receptor beta chains below were found in one sample sequenced in a study of shared T cell receptors in the human thymus. Assay used: immunoSEQ multiplex PCR; TCRdb lists only in-frame clones, some missing. The sample lists approximately 660,000 clones; more than 75% were seen once. In addition, the sample was reused for a study of human thymus T cells.

Sequenced: thymocytes. These receptors were collected from a boy under two years old with a congenital heart defect.

This chain links TRBV13 with TRBJ2-1, with 9 bases fitting TRBD2. Germline CDR1 PRHDT, CDR2 FYEKMQ (reference sequence). V was clipped by 5 bases and J by 3 bases; unmatched bases: 11. The CDR3 contains 17 residues. The DNA of the CDR3 is TGTGCCAGCAGCGCGTTAGCGGGAGTAGCGGGCTACAATGAGCAGTTCTTC. Its translation is CASSALAGVAGYNEQFF.

The CDR3 reads CASSRDRSQETQYF. For the CDR3, the DNA is TGTGCCAGCAGCCGAGACAGGTCCCAAGAGACCCAGTACTTC. This chain joins TRBV11-3 and TRBJ2-5; tentatively, D is TRBD1 (6 bases). V lost 5 bases and J 1 base, leaving 11 bases between the germline ends. CDR1 is SGHNT, CDR2 YENEEA, per germline. This CDR3 region has 14 residues.

This clone was seen a single time. The genes are TRBV14 and TRBJ2-7; 7 nucleotides match TRBD1. This CDR3 has 15 residues. Germline V gene data show CDR1 as SGHDN and CDR2 as FVKESK. Trimming took 3 bases from V and 6 from J; bases not matched to a gene: 11. In DNA form, the CDR3 reads TGTGCCAGCAGCCAGCCTCGGGACAGCACGGGCGAGCAGTACTTC. This codes for CASSQPRDSTGEQYF.

V is TRBV27 and J is TRBJ1-2; 7 bases agree with TRBD1. Losses at the gene ends were 5 bases for V and 5 bases for J; bases not matched to a gene: 5. The CDR3 is 13 residues long. CDR1 is MNHEY, CDR2 SMNVEV, per germline (reference sequence). The CDR3 loop reads CASSQDRAYGYTF. DNA for the CDR3: TGTGCCAGCAGTCAAGACAGGGCGTATGGCTACACCTTC.